These 28 T cell receptor beta chains share one sample of origin, sequenced in a study of blood T cells in healthy people across ages (dated by TCRdb to about 2015). Preparation of the library involved 5' RACE. Sequenced on an Illumina HiSeq 2500. A second PCR of about 7 to 12 cycles was run with a J-beta primer mix and a sample-barcoded 5' primer. TCRdb reanalyzed the raw reads on its own, using fastp at Q25 for trimming and MiXCR for clone calling, and kept in-frame beta chains. Rows with a matching CDR3 protein are joined into one entry that keeps the most common DNA and genes. The sample profile shows around 1,500,000 distinct CDR3 sequences; 25% to 30% of them were found once. The ten largest clones take up roughly 8% of the sample. The specimen was blood. Receptor source: a woman aged 25 to 39 in good health.

The rearrangement links TRBV20-1 to TRBJ2-5; TRBD2 agrees at 10 bases. V trimming: 6 bases; J trimming: 0 bases; junction bases outside the gene matches: 4. The CDR3 is 14 residues long. Germline V gives CDR1 DFQATT, CDR2 SNEGSKA (reference sequence). The CDR3 loop is CSALSGGDQETQYF. The CDR3 nucleotides read TGCAGTGCACTAAGCGGGGGGGACCAAGAGACCCAGTACTTC.

The rearrangement uses TRBV20-1 and TRBJ2-1, with D perhaps matching TRBD1 (6 bases). Trimming cost V 3 bases and J 7 bases, with 13 bases left between them. Germline V gives CDR1 DFQATT, CDR2 SNEGSKA (reference sequence). The CDR3 contains 13 residues. The CDR3 region is CSASPQGRNEQFF. CDR3 nucleotide sequence: TGCAGTGCTAGCCCGCAGGGGCGGAATGAGCAGTTCTTC.

The J gene is TRBJ2-3, the V gene TRBV5-6; the match to TRBD2 covers 13 bases. Germline values: CDR1 SGHDT, CDR2 YYEEEE. CDR3 size: 17 residues. V shed 4 bases, J shed 5 bases, and the junction held 10 bases outside the gene matches. In DNA, the CDR3 is TGTGCCAGCAGCCCACGAAAACTAGCGGGGGGGCTAGATACGCAGTATTTT. This encodes CASSPRKLAGGLDTQYF.

This sequence joins TRBV5-1 and TRBJ1-2; 7 bases align to TRBD1. CDR1 SGHRS and CDR2 YFSETQ come from the germline V gene. V lost 1 base, J lost 8 bases, and 11 bases stayed unmatched. There are 15 residues in the CDR3. CDR3 residues: CASSLKGAQVDGYTF. The DNA of the CDR3 is TGCGCCAGCAGCTTGAAGGGGGCGCAGGTCGACGGCTACACCTTC. The variable domain in full, completed from reference TRBV5-1 and TRBJ1-2, reads KAGVTQTPRYLIKTRGQQVTLSCSPISGHRSVSWYQQTPGQGLQFLFEYFSETQRNKGNFPGRFSGRQFSNSRSEMNVSTLELGDSALYLCASSLKGAQVDGYTFGSGTRLTVV.

This sequence joins TRBV7-9 and TRBJ1-5, with 7 bases fitting TRBD1. This CDR3 has 14 amino acids. With 8 bases clipped from V and 4 bases from J, the junction kept 8 bases outside the gene matches. CDR1 SEHNR and CDR2 FQNEAQ come from the germline V gene (reference sequence). CDR3: CASGGTAENQPQHF. CDR3 in DNA: TGTGCCAGCGGTGGGACAGCCGAGAATCAGCCCCAGCATTTT.

This clonotype was found a few times. The chain combines TRBV5-5 with TRBJ1-2, with TRBD1 matching over 7 bases. The trim removed 2 bases at V and 4 bases at J, leaving 8 bases unmatched. Germline lookup yields CDR1 SGHKS and CDR2 YYEKEE (reference sequence). This CDR3 spans 15 amino acids. CDR3 protein: CASSLGQAGLYGYTF. CDR3 sequence (DNA): TGTGCCAGCAGCTTAGGACAGGCAGGCCTCTATGGCTACACCTTC.

Note on this clonotype: A junction end diverges from the germline sequence, so it may reflect a read error. The chain employs TRBV5-1 and TRBJ2-2; 10 bases are shared with TRBD1. The CDR3 covers 14 residues. Germline CDR1 reads SGHRS; CDR2 reads YFSETQ. The CDR3 region has the DNA TGCGCCAGCAGCGCCCGACAGGGGGCCGGGGAGCCGTTTTTT. It codes for CASSARQGAGEPFF. The full variable domain, rest sourced from reference TRBV5-1 and TRBJ2-2, is KAGVTQTPRYLIKTRGQQVTLSCSPISGHRSVSWYQQTPGQGLQFLFEYFSETQRNKGNFPGRFSGRQFSNSRSEMNVSTLELGDSALYLCASSARQGAGEPFFGEGSRLTVL.

The chain combines TRBV12-5 with TRBJ2-2; D call uncertain. The CDR3 spans 16 residues. Per germline, CDR1 LGHNT and CDR2 FRNRAP. The V and J ends lost 6 bases and 0 bases respectively, with 14 bases between them. Here the CDR3 reads CASGPKGLANTGELFF. Written as DNA, the CDR3 is TGTGCTAGTGGACCCAAGGGTCTAGCGAACACCGGGGAGCTGTTTTTT.

This clonotype was counted a few times. V and J are TRBV3-1 and TRBJ2-7, with 8 bases matching TRBD2. V was pared by 4 bases and J by 4 bases, with 15 bases of the junction left unmatched. Per the germline V gene, CDR1 is LGHDT and CDR2 is YNNKEL (reference sequence). The CDR3 length is 17 residues. The CDR3 region is CASSPGPPQGLGYEQYF. In nucleotides, the CDR3 is TGTGCCAGCAGCCCGGGCCCCCCCCAGGGACTAGGGTACGAGCAGTACTTC.

On this clonotype itself: A read error may account for a junction end that differs from germline. CDR3: CTSSLSGNQPQHF. CDR3 sequence (DNA): TGTACCAGCAGTTTGAGCGGGAATCAGCCCCAGCATTTT. This chain uses TRBV27 with TRBJ1-5, with D unresolved. Germline CDR1 and CDR2: MNHEY and SMNVEV (reference sequence). The CDR3 has 13 residues.

In this sample, this clonotype turned up many times. V usage is TRBV29-1 and J usage is TRBJ2-7; 12 bases fit TRBD2. J lost 3 bases, V lost 4 bases, and 7 bases had no gene match. CDR1 and CDR2 (germline): SQVTM, ANQGSEA. The CDR3 consists of 15 residues. The CDR3 region has the DNA TGCAGCGTTGTTGTGACTAGCGGGGGTTACTACGAGCAGTACTTC. Amino acids: CSVVVTSGGYYEQYF.

This chain connects TRBV7-3 to TRBJ2-1, with D possibly TRBD1 on 6 matching bases. The CDR3 totals 13 residues. The V end lost 4 bases, the J end lost 10 bases, and 14 bases lay between the germline ends. The germline gives CDR1 SGHTA, CDR2 FQGTGA. CDR3 in amino acids: CASSWTDSREQFF. For the CDR3, the DNA is TGTGCCAGCAGCTGGACAGACTCTAGAGAGCAGTTCTTC.

This clonotype was observed a single time. The chain combines TRBV20-1 with TRBJ1-2, with 10 bases matching TRBD1. The CDR3 consists of 18 residues. The germline V gene encodes CDR1 DFQATT and CDR2 SNEGSKA (reference sequence). V trimming: 2 bases; J trimming: 3 bases; junction bases outside the gene matches: 15. The CDR3 sequence: CSARHQPGQGTEDYGYTF. The CDR3 DNA reads TGCAGTGCTAGACATCAACCGGGACAGGGGACGGAGGACTATGGCTACACCTTC.

This clonotype was recorded at least ten times. The chain carries TRBV7-9 and TRBJ2-7; D perhaps matches TRBD2 (5 bases). Per the germline V gene, CDR1 is SEHNR and CDR2 is FQNEAQ (reference sequence). V lost 6 bases, J lost 5 bases, and 20 bases lay in between. The CDR3 sequence is 15 residues long. The CDR3 reads CASSLSGGRLNEQYF. CDR3 DNA sequence: TGTGCCAGCAGTTTAAGCGGCGGCAGGTTAAACGAGCAGTACTTC.

This clonotype appeared many times. The chain employs TRBV10-3 and TRBJ2-7; 9 nucleotides agree with TRBD2. This CDR3 contains 17 residues. CDR1 is ENHRY, CDR2 SYGVKD, per germline. V was pared by 0 bases and J by 5 bases, with 11 bases of the junction left unmatched. CDR3 in amino acids: CAISESSVAGGSHEQYF. In DNA, the CDR3 is TGTGCCATCAGTGAGTCCTCCGTTGCGGGAGGGTCCCACGAGCAGTACTTC.

The chain has TRBV3-1 and TRBJ2-5; no definite D call. The CDR3 is made up of 14 amino acids. CDR1 is LGHDT and CDR2 is YNNKEL in the germline V gene (reference sequence). V was clipped by 0 bases and J by 2 bases, with 7 bases between them. The CDR3, as DNA: TGTGCCAGCAGCCAAGAAAACCGACAAGAGACCCAGTACTTC. It specifies CASSQENRQETQYF.

The chain has TRBV3-1 and TRBJ2-3; 7 bases match TRBD2. The CDR3 has 16 amino acids. From germline, CDR1 is LGHDT and CDR2 YNNKEL (reference sequence). V lost 5 bases, J lost 2 bases, and 10 bases stayed unmatched. This CDR3 reads CASSTLSSGDTDTQYF. CDR3 bases: TGTGCCAGCAGCACCCTTTCTAGCGGAGACACAGATACGCAGTATTTT.

This clonotype was detected a few times. The chain combines TRBV27 with TRBJ2-1; D possibly corresponds to TRBD2 (5 bases). Looked up from germline, CDR1 is MNHEY and CDR2 is SMNVEV (reference sequence). The CDR3 spans 14 residues. Trimming took off 6 bases at V and 6 bases at J, with 15 bases between the two ends. CDR3 loop: CASSPYGIVNEQFF. CDR3 bases: TGTGCCAGCAGCCCGTACGGGATTGTCAATGAGCAGTTCTTC.

The J gene is TRBJ2-2, the V gene TRBV5-1, with TRBD1 identical over 9 bases. The CDR3 extends over 17 amino acids. J was trimmed by 7 bases and V by 7 bases; bases with no gene match: 17. CDR1 is SGHRS, CDR2 YFSETQ, per germline. The CDR3 is CASLNGQGSVGGGELFF. The CDR3 nucleotides are TGCGCCAGCTTGAACGGACAGGGGTCCGTAGGTGGCGGGGAGCTGTTTTTT.

V is TRBV12-3 or TRBV12-4 and J is TRBJ1-3; D is unclear. The length of the CDR3 is 15 residues. Between the trimmed V and J ends, which lost 8 bases and 0 bases, there was a span of 14 bases. The DNA of the CDR3 is TGTGCCAGCGTTACGTCCTATCGCTCTGGAAACACCATATATTTT. The encoded protein is CASVTSYRSGNTIYF.

The chain recombines TRBV5-1 with TRBJ2-7; D gene ambiguous. Trimming took 0 bases from V and 2 from J, leaving 15 bases between them. CDR1 SGHRS and CDR2 YFSETQ come from the germline V gene. This CDR3 is 16 amino acids long. The CDR3 loop is CASSLGTVAQTYEQYF. Written as DNA, the CDR3 is TGCGCCAGCAGCTTGGGTACCGTCGCTCAGACCTACGAGCAGTACTTC.

The chain is built from TRBV9 and TRBJ2-7; D possibly corresponds to TRBD2 (6 bases). The CDR3 has 17 amino acids. V gave up 4 bases and J gave up 0 bases, with 20 bases separating them. Germline CDR1 reads SGDLS; CDR2 reads YYNGEE. CDR3 coding DNA: TGTGCCAGCAGCAAATGGGGAGGTAGGGACGGCTCCTACGAGCAGTACTTC. It encodes CASSKWGGRDGSYEQYF.

The chain links TRBV11-2 to TRBJ2-2, with no clear D. Trimming shortened V by 0 bases and J by 7 bases, and 6 bases separated the two germline ends. The V gene's germline CDR1 is SGHAT and CDR2 FQNNGV. The CDR3 runs 13 residues. The chain's CDR3 is CASSLDLVGELFF. DNA of the CDR3: TGTGCCAGCAGCTTAGATCTGGTCGGGGAGCTGTTTTTT.

In this sample, this clonotype turned up many times. The chain employs TRBV3-1 and TRBJ2-7; D might be TRBD1 (8 bases). V lost 5 bases to trimming and J lost 4 bases, with 15 bases between them. The germline gives CDR1 LGHDT, CDR2 YNNKEL (reference sequence). CDR3 size: 14 residues. The CDR3 DNA reads as TGTGCCAGCAGCAAGTACAGGGGGGGATACGAGCAGTACTTC. Translating gives CASSKYRGGYEQYF.

This clonotype was observed a handful of times. CDR3 sequence: CASSQESGLQGYTF. In DNA form, the CDR3 reads TGTGCCAGCAGCCAAGAATCCGGGCTTCAGGGCTACACCTTC. This chain uses TRBV3-1 with TRBJ1-2; D call uncertain. Deletions cut 0 bases from V and 8 bases from J, with 13 bases between. The CDR3 extends over 14 amino acids. Germline assignment: CDR1 LGHDT and CDR2 YNNKEL (reference sequence).

This clonotype was picked up many times. This chain links TRBV7-2 with TRBJ2-3, with D maybe TRBD2 (5 bases). The CDR3 covers 13 residues. The germline V gene encodes CDR1 SGHTA and CDR2 FQGNSA. Trimming took 6 bases from V and 2 from J, leaving 9 bases between them. DNA of the CDR3: TGTGCCAGCAGAGCGGATAACACAGATACGCAGTATTTT. This encodes CASRADNTDTQYF.

This clonotype was found a few times. The V call is TRBV11-2, the J call TRBJ2-1, with 13 positions matching TRBD2. Trimming removed 6 bases from V and 5 bases from J; junction bases left unmatched: 7. The germline CDR1 and CDR2 sequences are SGHAT and FQNNGV. CDR3 length equals 16 residues. CDR3 sequence: CASRRTGTSGDNEQFF. The CDR3 region has the DNA TGTGCCAGCAGGCGTACCGGGACTAGCGGGGACAATGAGCAGTTCTTC.

The rearrangement uses TRBV7-8 and TRBJ2-1, with TRBD2 matching 12 bases. This CDR3 contains 16 residues. Germline V gene data show CDR1 as SGHVS and CDR2 as FQNEAQ. V was pared by 4 bases and J by 8 bases, with 9 bases of the junction left unmatched. The CDR3 coding sequence is TGTGCCAGCAGCTCGTCTAGCGGGGGGGCCTCGGATGAGCAGTTCTTC. Translating gives CASSSSSGGASDEQFF.